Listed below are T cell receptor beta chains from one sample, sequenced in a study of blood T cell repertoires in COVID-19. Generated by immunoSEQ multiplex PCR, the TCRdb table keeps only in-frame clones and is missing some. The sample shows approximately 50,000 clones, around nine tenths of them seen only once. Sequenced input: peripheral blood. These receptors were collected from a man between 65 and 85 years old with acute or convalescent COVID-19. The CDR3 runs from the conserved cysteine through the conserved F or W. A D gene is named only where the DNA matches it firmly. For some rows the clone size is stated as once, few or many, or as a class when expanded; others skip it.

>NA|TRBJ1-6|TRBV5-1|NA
CASSAGRAGGSPLHF
TGCGCCAGCAGCGCGGGGAGGGCCGGGGGCTCACCCCTCCACTTT
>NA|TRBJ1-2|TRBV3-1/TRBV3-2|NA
CASSQETARHGYTF
TGTGCCAGCAGCCAAGAGACAGCGAGGCATGGCTACACCTTC
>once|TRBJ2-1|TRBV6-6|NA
CASSSLIPGIYNEQFF
TGTGCCAGCAGTTCCCTGATCCCGGGTATATACAATGAGCAGTTCTTC
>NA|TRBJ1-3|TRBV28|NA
CASSPKTLGVGNTIYF
TGTGCCAGCAGTCCTAAAACCCTAGGAGTCGGAAACACCATATATTTT
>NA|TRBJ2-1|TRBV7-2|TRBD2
CASSSVGLGGGFEDEQFF
TGTGCCAGCAGCTCTGTAGGTCTAGGCGGGGGATTTGAGGATGAGCAGTTCTTC
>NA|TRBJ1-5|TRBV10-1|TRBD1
CAITLPGQRSNQPQHF
TGCGCCATAACACTACCGGGACAGAGAAGCAATCAGCCCCAGCATTTT
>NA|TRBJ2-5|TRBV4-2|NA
CASSQMRGSQETQYF
TGTGCCAGCAGCCAGATGCGGGGTTCCCAAGAGACCCAGTACTTC
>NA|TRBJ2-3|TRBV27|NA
CASSRTARRTDTQYF
TGTGCCAGCAGCCGAACCGCACGGAGGACAGATACGCAGTATTTT
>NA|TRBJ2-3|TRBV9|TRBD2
CASSVAVRGTTDTQYF
TGTGCCAGCAGCGTAGCTGTGCGGGGGACCACAGATACGCAGTATTTT
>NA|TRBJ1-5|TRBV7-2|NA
CASARQANQPQHF
TGTGCCAGCGCAAGGCAGGCCAATCAGCCCCAGCATTTT
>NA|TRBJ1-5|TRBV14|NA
CASSQGGGNNQPQHF
TGTGCCAGCAGCCAAGGGGGGGGGAACAATCAGCCCCAGCATTTT
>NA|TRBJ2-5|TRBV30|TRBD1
CAWSPGAGGALEYF
TGTGCCTGGAGCCCAGGGGCAGGGGGTGCCCTAGAGTACTTC
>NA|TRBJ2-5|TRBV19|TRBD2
CASSIRLAGGIRETQYF
TGTGCCAGTAGTATTAGACTAGCGGGGGGCATCAGGGAGACCCAGTACTTC
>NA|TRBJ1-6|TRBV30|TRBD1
CAWSVGDRGDSPLHF
TGTGCCTGGAGTGTGGGGGACAGGGGAGACTCACCCCTCCACTTT
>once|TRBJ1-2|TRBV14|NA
CASSQQTRPGNGYTF
TGTGCCAGCAGCCAACAAACGCGGCCAGGGAATGGCTACACCTTC
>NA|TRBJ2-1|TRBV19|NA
CASSIRPLNRDEQFF
TGTGCCAGTAGTATCCGTCCCCTAAACAGGGATGAGCAGTTCTTC
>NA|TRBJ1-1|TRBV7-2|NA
CASSYNLYRAAEAFF
TGTGCCAGCAGCTACAATTTGTACAGGGCCGCTGAAGCTTTCTTT
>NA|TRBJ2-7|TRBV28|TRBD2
CASRSASGTSVNYEQYF
TGTGCCAGCAGGTCGGCCTCCGGGACTAGCGTAAACTACGAGCAGTACTTC
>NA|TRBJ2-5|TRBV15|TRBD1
CATSRDEGTGWKTQYF
TGTGCCACCAGCAGAGACGAGGGGACAGGGTGGAAGACCCAGTACTTC
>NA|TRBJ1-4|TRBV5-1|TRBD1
CASSPYKDRQDEKLFF
TGCGCCAGCAGCCCGTACAAGGACAGGCAAGATGAAAAACTGTTTTTT
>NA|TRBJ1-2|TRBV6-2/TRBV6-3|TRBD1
CASSPGQGGGYTF
TGTGCCAGCAGTCCGGGACAGGGCGGAGGCTACACCTTC
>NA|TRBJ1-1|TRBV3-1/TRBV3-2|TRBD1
CASSPQRGTGSPMNTEAFF
TGTGCCAGCAGCCCCCAGCGGGGGACAGGGTCACCAATGAACACTGAAGCTTTCTTT
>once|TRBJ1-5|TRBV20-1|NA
CSASGQVGKQPQHF
TGCAGTGCTAGTGGGCAGGTTGGAAAGCAGCCCCAGCATTTT
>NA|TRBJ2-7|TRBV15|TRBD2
CATSRDQLAGVSYEQYF
TGTGCCACCAGCAGAGATCAACTAGCGGGGGTCTCCTACGAGCAGTACTTC
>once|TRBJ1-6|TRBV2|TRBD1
CASSGQRTGNSPLHF
TGTGCCAGCAGTGGTCAAAGGACAGGGAATTCACCCCTCCACTTT
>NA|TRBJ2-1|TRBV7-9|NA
CASSSLMGQGQDNEQFF
TGTGCCAGCAGCTCCTTAATGGGCCAAGGCCAAGACAATGAGCAGTTCTTC